A selection of T cell receptor beta chains follows, all from one sample in a study of blood T cell repertoires in COVID-19. TCRdb's copy holds only in-frame clones and misses some; the assay was immunoSEQ multiplex PCR. The data contain some 190,000 clones, roughly 84% of them seen just once; the ten biggest clones take up 15% to 20%. Source material: peripheral blood. The receptors here all came from a person in their 70s with COVID-19, enrolled during active disease. CDR3s include the opening cysteine and the closing phenylalanine or tryptophan. D genes are given only for firm matches. Size is stated for part of the rows, as once, few or many counts, or as a class when the clone is expanded.

D: TRBD2; V: TRBV7-9; size: few; J: TRBJ2-7; CDR3: CASSTGTSGSIRNEQYF; DNA: TGTGCCAGCAGCACAGGGACTAGCGGGAGTATTCGAAACGAGCAGTACTTC
D: -; V: TRBV7-8; size: few; J: TRBJ1-2; CDR3: CASSLKGENGYTF; DNA: TGTGCCAGCAGCTTAAAGGGGGAAAATGGCTACACCTTC
D: -; V: TRBV6-2/TRBV6-3; size: few; J: TRBJ2-5; CDR3: CASSSIGGRYQETQYF; DNA: TGTGCCAGCAGTTCGATAGGAGGGAGGTACCAAGAGACCCAGTACTTC
D: -; V: TRBV3-1/TRBV3-2; size: -; J: TRBJ1-1; CDR3: CASTPRTNTEAFF; DNA: TGTGCCTCTACCCCGAGGACAAACACTGAAGCTTTCTTT
D: -; V: TRBV7-2; size: -; J: TRBJ1-6; CDR3: CASSLGANNSPLHF; DNA: TGTGCCAGCAGCTTAGGTGCGAATAATTCACCCCTCCACTTT
D: -; V: TRBV21-1; size: -; J: TRBJ2-3; CDR3: CASSPRGLAGGRDTQYF; DNA: TGTGCCAGCAGCCCCCGGGGACTAGCGGGGGGGAGGGATACGCAGTATTTT
D: -; V: TRBV19; size: -; J: TRBJ1-1; CDR3: CASSIDRRDTEAFF; DNA: TGTGCCAGTAGTATAGATCGGAGGGACACTGAAGCTTTCTTT
D: TRBD1; V: TRBV19; size: few; J: TRBJ1-2; CDR3: CASRRPGQGSGYTF; DNA: TGTGCCAGTAGAAGGCCGGGACAGGGCTCTGGCTACACCTTC
D: -; V: TRBV5-1; size: -; J: TRBJ1-2; CDR3: CASSLGEGTPRDYGYTF; DNA: TGCGCCAGCAGCTTGGGGGAGGGGACCCCGAGGGACTATGGCTACACCTTC
D: TRBD1; V: TRBV29-1; size: -; J: TRBJ1-4; CDR3: CSASTGVSSQGKLFF; DNA: TGCAGCGCCTCAACAGGGGTCAGTAGTCAGGGAAAACTGTTTTTT
D: -; V: TRBV28; size: -; J: TRBJ2-2; CDR3: CASMRPSPAGELFF; DNA: TGTGCCAGCATGAGGCCCTCCCCAGCCGGGGAGCTGTTTTTT
D: -; V: TRBV6-4; size: few; J: TRBJ2-3; CDR3: CASSVNIGTDTQYF; DNA: TGTGCCAGCAGCGTAAACATCGGCACAGATACGCAGTATTTT
D: TRBD2; V: TRBV6-5; size: once; J: TRBJ2-1; CDR3: CASSRVTSGLVEQFF; DNA: TGTGCCAGCAGTAGGGTGACTAGCGGTTTAGTTGAGCAGTTCTTC
D: -; V: TRBV19; size: -; J: TRBJ1-2; CDR3: CASSNREPNYGYTF; DNA: TGTGCCAGTAGCAACAGGGAACCTAACTATGGCTACACCTTC
D: -; V: TRBV27; size: -; J: TRBJ2-1; CDR3: CASSIRGTYNEQFF; DNA: TGTGCCAGCAGTATTAGGGGAACCTACAATGAGCAGTTCTTC
D: -; V: TRBV29-1; size: -; J: TRBJ2-7; CDR3: CSVVQDYEQYF; DNA: TGCAGCGTTGTACAGGACTACGAGCAGTACTTC
D: TRBD2; V: TRBV7-6; size: -; J: TRBJ2-1; CDR3: CASSYLAGGGNEQFF; DNA: TGTGCCAGCAGCTACCTAGCGGGGGGAGGTAATGAGCAGTTCTTC
D: TRBD1; V: TRBV19; size: -; J: TRBJ1-1; CDR3: CASQRADRGTEAFF; DNA: TGTGCCAGTCAGAGGGCCGACAGGGGGACTGAAGCTTTCTTT
D: -; V: TRBV28; size: once; J: TRBJ1-1; CDR3: CASNGQNTEAFF; DNA: TGTGCCAGCAACGGACAGAACACTGAAGCTTTCTTT
D: -; V: TRBV5-1; size: -; J: TRBJ1-1; CDR3: CASSFFTANTEAFF; DNA: TGCGCCAGCAGTTTTTTCACAGCGAACACTGAAGCTTTCTTT
D: TRBD2; V: TRBV27; size: -; J: TRBJ2-1; CDR3: CASSLTSGVYNEQFF; DNA: TGTGCCAGCAGTCTTACTAGCGGTGTCTACAATGAGCAGTTCTTC
D: -; V: TRBV28; size: few; J: TRBJ1-3; CDR3: CASTSGLSGNTIYF; DNA: TGTGCCAGCACCTCAGGCCTCTCTGGAAACACCATATATTTT
D: TRBD1; V: TRBV4-2; size: -; J: TRBJ2-7; CDR3: CASSRFGDRAYEQYF; DNA: TGTGCCAGCAGTCGCTTTGGGGACAGGGCATACGAGCAGTACTTC
D: TRBD2; V: TRBV4-1; size: -; J: TRBJ2-7; CDR3: CASSQPLAGGVHEQYF; DNA: TGCGCCAGCAGCCAGCCCCTAGCGGGAGGGGTCCACGAGCAGTACTTC
D: TRBD1; V: TRBV27; size: -; J: TRBJ1-4; CDR3: CASSPDRARGYEKLFF; DNA: TGTGCCAGCAGTCCCGACAGGGCTAGGGGCTATGAAAAACTGTTTTTT
D: TRBD1; V: TRBV11-2; size: once; J: TRBJ1-2; CDR3: CASSRDLGGANGYTF; DNA: TGTGCCAGCAGCCGTGATCTAGGGGGCGCGAATGGCTACACCTTC
D: TRBD1; V: TRBV7-8; size: -; J: TRBJ2-7; CDR3: CASSQRTGGDYEQYF; DNA: TGTGCCAGCAGCCAGAGGACAGGGGGCGACTACGAGCAGTACTTC
D: -; V: TRBV10-3; size: -; J: TRBJ2-6; CDR3: CAISKESGFSGANVLTF; DNA: TGTGCCATCAGTAAAGAGAGCGGGTTTTCTGGGGCCAACGTCCTGACTTTC
D: TRBD1; V: TRBV28; size: -; J: TRBJ1-2; CDR3: CASSRMGQSGYTF; DNA: TGTGCCAGCAGCCGAATGGGACAGTCGGGCTACACCTTC
D: -; V: TRBV28; size: -; J: TRBJ2-4; CDR3: CASSPDEGKNIQYF; DNA: TGTGCCAGCAGCCCCGATGAGGGCAAAAACATTCAGTACTTC
D: -; V: TRBV5-1; size: -; J: TRBJ2-3; CDR3: CASSLGPTDTQYF; DNA: TGCGCCAGCAGCTTGGGGCCCACAGATACGCAGTATTTT
D: -; V: TRBV3-1/TRBV3-2; size: -; J: TRBJ2-7; CDR3: CASSQAHPGKEQYF; DNA: TGTGCCAGCAGCCAAGCCCACCCGGGTAAGGAGCAGTACTTC
D: -; V: TRBV3-1/TRBV3-2; size: -; J: TRBJ2-1; CDR3: CASSPLFEGGYNEQFF; DNA: TGTGCCAGCAGCCCACTATTTGAGGGGGGGTACAATGAGCAGTTCTTC
D: TRBD1; V: TRBV6-6; size: -; J: TRBJ2-2; CDR3: CASSLGQGRTGELFF; DNA: TGTGCCAGCAGTCTGGGACAGGGAAGGACCGGGGAGCTGTTTTTT
D: TRBD2; V: TRBV10-3; size: -; J: TRBJ2-1; CDR3: CAIRATSGDRNEQFF; DNA: TGTGCCATCAGGGCAACTAGCGGGGACAGAAATGAGCAGTTCTTC
D: -; V: TRBV19; size: -; J: TRBJ1-5; CDR3: CASSPLPGDQKAQHF; DNA: TGTGCCAGTAGTCCCCTACCGGGGGACCAAAAAGCCCAGCATTTT
D: -; V: TRBV5-1; size: few; J: TRBJ1-1; CDR3: CASSREGALGTEAFF; DNA: TGCGCCAGCAGCCGGGAGGGCGCCCTGGGCACTGAAGCTTTCTTT
D: TRBD2; V: TRBV30; size: few; J: TRBJ2-2; CDR3: CAWSVVLAYTGELFF; DNA: TGTGCCTGGAGTGTAGTACTAGCGTACACCGGGGAGCTGTTTTTT
D: -; V: TRBV27; size: -; J: TRBJ2-7; CDR3: CASSLLGGYEQYF; DNA: TGTGCCAGCAGTTTACTTGGAGGCTACGAGCAGTACTTC
D: TRBD1; V: TRBV28; size: -; J: TRBJ1-5; CDR3: CASSLPTGGFQPQHF; DNA: TGTGCCAGCAGTTTACCAACAGGGGGGTTTCAGCCCCAGCATTTT
D: -; V: TRBV5-1; size: -; J: TRBJ2-5; CDR3: CASSPTGTQETQYF; DNA: TGCGCCAGCAGCCCGACAGGGACTCAAGAGACCCAGTACTTC
D: -; V: TRBV19; size: few; J: TRBJ1-5; CDR3: CASSRANNQPQHF; DNA: TGTGCCAGTAGTAGAGCCAACAATCAGCCCCAGCATTTT
D: -; V: TRBV4-3; size: -; J: TRBJ2-6; CDR3: CASSQQGSGANVLTF; DNA: TGCGCCAGCAGCCAACAGGGCTCTGGGGCCAACGTCCTGACTTTC
D: -; V: TRBV29-1; size: -; J: TRBJ2-6; CDR3: CSVQPIAGAGANVLTF; DNA: TGCAGCGTTCAACCGATTGCCGGGGCTGGGGCCAACGTCCTGACTTTC
D: TRBD2; V: TRBV27; size: few; J: TRBJ2-7; CDR3: CASSSSGGPYEQYF; DNA: TGTGCCAGCAGTTCGAGCGGGGGTCCCTACGAGCAGTACTTC
D: -; V: TRBV5-1; size: -; J: TRBJ2-7; CDR3: CASSGGQGRLAGIPSSYEQYF; DNA: TGCGCCAGCAGCGGGGGACAGGGGAGACTAGCGGGGATCCCCTCCTCCTACGAGCAGTACTTC
D: -; V: TRBV7-8; size: -; J: TRBJ2-5; CDR3: CASSLGQKETQYF; DNA: TGTGCCAGCAGCTTAGGGCAGAAAGAGACCCAGTACTTC
D: TRBD2; V: TRBV5-1; size: -; J: TRBJ2-2; CDR3: CASSLDSTGGSTGELFF; DNA: TGCGCCAGCAGCTTGGATTCAACCGGCGGGAGCACCGGGGAGCTGTTTTTT
D: -; V: TRBV27; size: -; J: TRBJ1-2; CDR3: CASSLTFNRQGWWYGYTF; DNA: TGTGCCAGCAGTTTAACTTTTAATCGTCAGGGGTGGTGGTATGGCTACACCTTC
D: TRBD2; V: TRBV29-1; size: -; J: TRBJ2-7; CDR3: CSVDGLAGSNRGYEQYF; DNA: TGCAGCGTTGATGGGCTAGCGGGATCAAACCGGGGCTACGAGCAGTACTTC
D: -; V: TRBV6-5; size: -; J: TRBJ1-5; CDR3: CASSQDSDQPQHF; DNA: TGTGCCAGCAGTCAGGACAGTGATCAGCCCCAGCATTTT